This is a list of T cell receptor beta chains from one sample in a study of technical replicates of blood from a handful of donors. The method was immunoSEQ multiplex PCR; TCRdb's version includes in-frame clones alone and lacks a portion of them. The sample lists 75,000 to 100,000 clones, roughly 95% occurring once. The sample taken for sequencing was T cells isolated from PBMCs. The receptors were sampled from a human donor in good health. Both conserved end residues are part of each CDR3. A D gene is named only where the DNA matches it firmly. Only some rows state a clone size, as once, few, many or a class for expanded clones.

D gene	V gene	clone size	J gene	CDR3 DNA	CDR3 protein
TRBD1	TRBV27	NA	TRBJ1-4	TGTGCCAGCAGTACCGGGACAGCTAATGAAAAACTGTTTTTT	CASSTGTANEKLFF
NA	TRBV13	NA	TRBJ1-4	TGTGCCAGCAGGGAGGAGGGGCGCGATGAAAAACTGTTTTTT	CASREEGRDEKLFF
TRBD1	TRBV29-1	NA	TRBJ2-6	TGCAGCGTGGACAGGCCTGGGGCCAACGTCCTGACTTTC	CSVDRPGANVLTF
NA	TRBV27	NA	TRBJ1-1	TGTGCCAGCAGTTCCACAGTGAACACTGAAGCTTTCTTT	CASSSTVNTEAFF
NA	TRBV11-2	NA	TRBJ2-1	TGTGCCAGCAGCTTAGATCGAGGTGAGCAGTTCTTC	CASSLDRGEQFF
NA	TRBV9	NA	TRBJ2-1	TGTGCCAGCAGCGTAGATCAGGACAATGAGCAGTTCTTC	CASSVDQDNEQFF
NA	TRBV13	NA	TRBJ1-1	TGTGCCAGCAGCTTAGGCGCAACGGGACAATTGAACACTGAAGCTTTCTTT	CASSLGATGQLNTEAFF
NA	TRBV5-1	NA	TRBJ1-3	TGCGCCAGCAGCTTCGGAGCATCTGGAAACACCATATATTTT	CASSFGASGNTIYF
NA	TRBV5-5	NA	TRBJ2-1	TGTGCCAGCAGCTTGGCCTTTTCCCTACCCCCGCACAATGAGCAGTTCTTC	CASSLAFSLPPHNEQFF
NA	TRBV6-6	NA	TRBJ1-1	TGTGCCAGCAGTTACTCGGCCGGGGTGAACACTGAAGCTTTCTTT	CASSYSAGVNTEAFF
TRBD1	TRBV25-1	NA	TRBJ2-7	TGTGCCAGCAGTCTGTCCCGGGACAGCCATTTCTCCTACGAGCAGTACTTC	CASSLSRDSHFSYEQYF
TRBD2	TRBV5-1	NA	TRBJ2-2	TGCGCCAGCAGCTTATTAGGGGCGGGAGAAGGTACCGGGGAGCTGTTTTTT	CASSLLGAGEGTGELFF
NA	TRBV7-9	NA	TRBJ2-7	TGTGCCAGCAGTTGGGACTTTAACTACGAGCAGTACTTC	CASSWDFNYEQYF
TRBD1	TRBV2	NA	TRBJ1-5	TGTGCCAGCGCCCCGGAGGGACAGGCAAATCAGCCCCAGCATTTT	CASAPEGQANQPQHF
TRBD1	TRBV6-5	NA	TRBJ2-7	TGTGCCAGCGTGACAAGACAGGGAGCCAACTACGAGCAGTACTTC	CASVTRQGANYEQYF
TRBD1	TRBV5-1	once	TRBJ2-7	TGCGCCAGCAGCTTGGGATGGACAGGCTCCTACGAGCAGTACTTC	CASSLGWTGSYEQYF
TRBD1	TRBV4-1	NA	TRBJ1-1	TGCGCCAGCAGCCGCATTGGACAGGGTAACACTGAAGCTTTCTTT	CASSRIGQGNTEAFF
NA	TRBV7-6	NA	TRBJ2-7	TGTGCCAGCAGCTTAACTAGGAACGAGCAGTACTTC	CASSLTRNEQYF
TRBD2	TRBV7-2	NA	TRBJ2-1	TGTGCCAGCAGCTCCCCTGCTAGCGGGCTACAAGGGGGGCAGTTCTTC	CASSSPASGLQGGQFF
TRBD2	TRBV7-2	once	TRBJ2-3	TGTGCCAGCGTCCCCCTAAGACTAGCGGTCTATACGCAGTATTTT	CASVPLRLAVYTQYF
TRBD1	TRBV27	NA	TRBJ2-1	TGTGCCAGCAGTTCCTTACTGACAGGGCACAGTGAGCAGTTCTTC	CASSSLLTGHSEQFF
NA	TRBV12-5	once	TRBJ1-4	TGTGCTAGTGGTTTGGGGCAAAATGAAAAACTGTTTTTT	CASGLGQNEKLFF
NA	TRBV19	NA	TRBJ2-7	TGTGCCAGTAGTATGTCCCCCAGGGATAACGAGCAGTACTTC	CASSMSPRDNEQYF
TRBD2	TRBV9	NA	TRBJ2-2	TGTGCCAGCAGCGTAGGACTAGCGGGAACCGGGGAGCTGTTTTTT	CASSVGLAGTGELFF
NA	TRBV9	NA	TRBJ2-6	TGTGCCAGCAGCGCCTCCTGGGCACTTCAAACTGGGGCCAACGTCCTGACTTTC	CASSASWALQTGANVLTF
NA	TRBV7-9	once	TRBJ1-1	TGTGCCAGCAGCTTGGACAGAAACACTGAAGCTTTCTTT	CASSLDRNTEAFF
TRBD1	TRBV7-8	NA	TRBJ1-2	TGTGCCAGCAGCGTACAGGGGGCGGATGGCTACACCTTC	CASSVQGADGYTF
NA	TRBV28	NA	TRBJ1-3	TGTGCCAGCAGTTCCCCCCTTATATATTTT	CASSSPLIYF
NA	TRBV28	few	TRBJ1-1	TGTGCCAGCATTCCCAGGGGAGGGATGAACACTGAAGCTTTCTTT	CASIPRGGMNTEAFF
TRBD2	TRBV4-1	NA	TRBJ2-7	TGCGCCAGCAGCCAAAGCGGAGGACTAGCGGGCCTACAATCCTACGAGCAGTACTTC	CASSQSGGLAGLQSYEQYF
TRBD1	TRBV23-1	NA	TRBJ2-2	TGCGCCAGCAGTCAATATAGGTACAGGGGGAACACCGGGGAGCTGTTTTTT	CASSQYRYRGNTGELFF
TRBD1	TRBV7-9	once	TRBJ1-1	TGTGCCAGCAGCTTAGCGCGGGACAGGGGCACTGAAGCTTTCTTT	CASSLARDRGTEAFF
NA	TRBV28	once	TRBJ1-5	TGTGCCAGCATGAAAGAGACAGAATCAAGCAATCAGCCCCAGCATTTT	CASMKETESSNQPQHF
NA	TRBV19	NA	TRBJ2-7	TGTGCCAGTGCACCCGGACAATTCTACGAGCAGTACTTC	CASAPGQFYEQYF
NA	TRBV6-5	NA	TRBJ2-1	TGTGCCAGCAGTTCTACAGGGAAGGAGCAGTTCTTC	CASSSTGKEQFF
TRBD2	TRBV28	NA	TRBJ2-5	TGTGCCAGCAGTTTGTATATCGGGGGGGCTGGGACCCAGTACTTC	CASSLYIGGAGTQYF
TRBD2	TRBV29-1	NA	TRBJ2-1	TGCAGCGTTATAGGGCTAGCGGGAGGCCCCAGCTCCTACAATGAGCAGTTCTTC	CSVIGLAGGPSSYNEQFF
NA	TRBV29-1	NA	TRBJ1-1	TGCAGCGTTGATGCAGTGAACACTGAAGCTTTCTTT	CSVDAVNTEAFF
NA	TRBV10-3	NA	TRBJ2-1	TGTGCCATCAGCGACAGGTACAATGAGCAGTTCTTC	CAISDRYNEQFF
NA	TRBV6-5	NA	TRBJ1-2	TGTGCCAGCAGGCTGAGCGGAATCGGCTACACCTTC	CASRLSGIGYTF
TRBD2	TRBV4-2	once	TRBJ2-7	TGTGCCAGCAGCCAAGATCTTACGGGAGGGCCCCACGAGCAGTACTTC	CASSQDLTGGPHEQYF
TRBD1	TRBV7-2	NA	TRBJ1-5	TGTGCCAGCAGCCCAGCAGGGGGTAGCAATCAGCCCCAGCATTTT	CASSPAGGSNQPQHF
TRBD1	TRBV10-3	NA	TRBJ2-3	TGTGCCATCAGGGAGACAGGGGCCAGCACAGATACGCAGTATTTT	CAIRETGASTDTQYF